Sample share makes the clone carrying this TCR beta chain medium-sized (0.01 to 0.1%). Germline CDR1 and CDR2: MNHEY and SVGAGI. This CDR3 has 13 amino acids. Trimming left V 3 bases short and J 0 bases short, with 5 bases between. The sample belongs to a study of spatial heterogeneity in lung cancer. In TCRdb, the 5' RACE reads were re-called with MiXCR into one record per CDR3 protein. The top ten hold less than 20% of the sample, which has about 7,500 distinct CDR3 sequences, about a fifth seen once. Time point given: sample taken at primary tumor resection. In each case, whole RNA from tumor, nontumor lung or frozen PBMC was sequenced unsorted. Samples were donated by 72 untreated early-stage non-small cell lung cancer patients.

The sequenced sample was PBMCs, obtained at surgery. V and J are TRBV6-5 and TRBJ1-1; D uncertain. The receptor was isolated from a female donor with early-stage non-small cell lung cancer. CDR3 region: CASSYSLNTEAFF. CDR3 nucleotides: TGTGCCAGCAGTTATAGCCTGAACACTGAAGCTTTCTTT.